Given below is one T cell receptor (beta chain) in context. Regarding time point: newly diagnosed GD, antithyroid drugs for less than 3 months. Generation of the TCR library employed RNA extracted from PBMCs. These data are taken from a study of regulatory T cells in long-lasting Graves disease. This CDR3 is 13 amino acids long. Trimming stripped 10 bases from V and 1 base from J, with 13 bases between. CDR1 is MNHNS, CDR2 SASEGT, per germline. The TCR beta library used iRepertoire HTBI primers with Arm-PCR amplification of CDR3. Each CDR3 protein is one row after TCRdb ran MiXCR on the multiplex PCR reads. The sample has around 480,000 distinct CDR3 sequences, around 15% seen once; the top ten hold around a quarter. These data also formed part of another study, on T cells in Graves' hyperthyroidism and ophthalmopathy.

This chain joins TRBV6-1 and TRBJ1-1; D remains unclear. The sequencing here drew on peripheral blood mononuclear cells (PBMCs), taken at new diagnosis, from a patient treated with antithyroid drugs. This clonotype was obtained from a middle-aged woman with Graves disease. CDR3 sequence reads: CATNRAGNTEAFF. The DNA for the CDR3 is TGTGCCACCAATCGGGCAGGGAACACTGAAGCTTTCTTT.